One and the same sample provided the 30 T cell receptor beta chains below, sequenced in a study of cytomegalovirus exposure and HLA in healthy donors. With 60 Vbeta and 13 Jbeta primers, the PCR was carried out. Repertoires were generated with immunoSEQ multiplex PCR, while TCRdb's copy carries only in-frame clones and drops some. The repertoire holds about 120,000 clones, with around a tenth as singletons. Sequencing was performed on PBMCs. The receptors were gathered from a man aged 30 to 39 in good health and CMV-seronegative.

This clone turned up a few times. This rearrangement joins TRBV7-9 to TRBJ2-5; 14 bases fit TRBD2. V lost 4 bases, J lost 3 bases, and 4 bases stayed unmatched. Germline values: CDR1 SEHNR, CDR2 FQNEAQ (reference sequence). The CDR3 is made up of 16 amino acids. As DNA, the CDR3 is TGTGCCAGCAGCTCCCCGGGACTAGCGGGGGAAGAGACCCAGTACTTC. Its protein is CASSSPGLAGEETQYF.

This clone was counted between two and nine times. The CDR3 nucleotides are TGTGCCAGCATACTAGCGGGCACAGATACGCAGTATTTT. Translation gives CASILAGTDTQYF. V is TRBV2 and J is TRBJ2-3, with 8 bases aligning to TRBD2. The germline V gene encodes CDR1 SNHLY and CDR2 FYNNEI. V lost 7 bases to trimming and J lost 1 base; unmatched junction nucleotides: 1. The CDR3 contains 13 residues.

This CDR3 reads CASSQKGTGGWPQHF. In DNA, the CDR3 is TGTGCCAGCAGTCAAAAGGGGACAGGGGGATGGCCCCAGCATTTT. The V call is TRBV27, the J call TRBJ1-5; the match to TRBD1 covers 11 bases. The CDR3 runs to 15 residues. CDR1 MNHEY and CDR2 SMNVEV come from the germline V gene (reference sequence). J gave up 9 bases and V 5 bases, and 9 bases lay outside the gene matches.

This clone was seen a handful of times. The chain links TRBV28 to TRBJ1-2, with D perhaps matching TRBD1 (6 bases). V lost 3 bases, J lost 4 bases, and 6 bases lay in between. This CDR3 is built from 12 residues. CDR1 is MDHEN, CDR2 SYDVKM, per germline. This CDR3 is CASSLGAYGYTF. DNA of the CDR3: TGTGCCAGCAGTTTGGGGGCCTATGGCTACACCTTC.

This chain's CDR3 is CASSTQRGVSGANVLTF. In DNA, the CDR3 is TGTGCCAGTAGTACCCAACGGGGAGTGTCTGGGGCCAACGTCCTGACTTTC. The chain uses TRBV19 and TRBJ2-6; D is possibly TRBD2 (5 bases). Trimming took off 4 bases at V and 1 base at J, with 14 bases between the two ends. The germline gives CDR1 LNHDA, CDR2 SQIVND (reference sequence). The CDR3 contains 17 residues.

The chain recombines TRBV28 with TRBJ2-6; TRBD2 is a possible D gene (6 bases). Per the germline V gene, CDR1 is MDHEN and CDR2 is SYDVKM. This CDR3 region has 20 residues. With 2 bases removed from V and 2 bases from J, the gap between germline ends came to 22 bases. Here the CDR3 reads CASSLGGGAGQRTGANVLTF. As DNA, the CDR3 is TGTGCCAGCAGTTTAGGTGGCGGGGCAGGACAAAGGACTGGGGCCAACGTCCTGACTTTC.

This clone was observed many times. The chain carries TRBV6-1 and TRBJ2-7, with 13 bases lining up with TRBD2. The CDR3 contains 15 residues. Germline-derived CDR1 and CDR2 are MNHNS and SASEGT. V shed 3 bases and J 1 base; nucleotides not matched to a gene: 0. The CDR3 sequence is CASSEGLAGSYEQYF. The CDR3 nucleotides are TGTGCCAGCAGTGAGGGACTAGCGGGATCCTACGAGCAGTACTTC.

The table lists this clone with a few counts. The rearrangement links TRBV5-1 to TRBJ1-1, with 8 bases aligning to TRBD1. CDR3 size: 15 residues. J gave up 8 bases and V 0 bases, and 9 bases lay outside the gene matches. Germline V CDR1 and CDR2: SGHRS, YFSETQ. CDR3 protein: CASSLEVGRGQEAFF. The CDR3 bases are TGCGCCAGCAGCTTGGAGGTAGGCAGGGGGCAGGAAGCTTTCTTT.

The V gene is TRBV27, the J gene TRBJ1-4; the D is unclear. With 2 bases removed from V and 6 bases from J, the gap between germline ends came to 13 bases. CDR1 MNHEY and CDR2 SMNVEV come from the germline V gene (reference sequence). This CDR3 is 15 amino acids long. CDR3 DNA sequence: TGTGCCAGCAGTTTAAGTTTGGGAGGGTATGAAAAACTGTTTTTT. The encoded protein is CASSLSLGGYEKLFF.

The chain combines TRBV21-1 with TRBJ2-6; the table names TRBD2, a call not compared with the DNA. TRBV21-1 is reported as a pseudogene. The CDR3 has 13 amino acids. CDR3 coding DNA: TGTGCCAGTCTGTATTCTGGGGCCAACGTCCTGACTTTC. It yields the protein CASLYSGANVLTF.

This chain connects TRBV7-8 to TRBJ1-2, with TRBD1 identical over 8 bases. The trim removed 1 base at V and 8 bases at J, leaving 9 bases unmatched. This CDR3 spans 15 amino acids. Per germline, CDR1 SGHVS and CDR2 FQNEAQ. Written as DNA, the CDR3 is TGTGCCAGCAGCTTAGTCATTGGACAGGGAGGGGGCTACACCTTC. Its translation: CASSLVIGQGGGYTF.

The rearrangement links TRBV7-2 to TRBJ2-3, with 8 bases matching TRBD1. After removal of 5 bases from V and 5 bases from J, the junction contained 6 bases not matched to a gene. The CDR3 covers 14 residues. Germline V gives CDR1 SGHTA, CDR2 FQGNSA. CDR3 nucleotide sequence: TGTGCCAGCAGCGGCGACAGGGGACGAGATACGCAGTATTTT. Its protein product is CASSGDRGRDTQYF. Full variable domain (missing parts from reference TRBV7-2 and TRBJ2-3): GAGVSQSPSNKVTEKGKDVELRCDPISGHTALYWYRQSLGQGLEFLIYFQGNSAPDKSGLPSDRFSAERTGGSVSTLTIQRTQQEDSAVYLCASSGDRGRDTQYFGPGTRLTVL.

This clone appeared many times. The chain couples TRBV7-3 to TRBJ2-1; TRBD2 matches 14 bases. V dropped 6 bases and J dropped 10; count of bases not matched to a gene: 8. The CDR3 is 15 residues long. Germline CDR1 SGHTA, CDR2 FQGTGA. CDR3 amino acids: CASSPGTSGSGEQFF. The CDR3 bases are TGTGCCAGCAGTCCAGGGACTAGCGGGAGTGGAGAGCAGTTCTTC.

This clone was seen a few times. The V gene is TRBV7-9, the J gene TRBJ2-7; maybe TRBD1 (6 bases). This CDR3 spans 14 amino acids. Per the germline V gene, CDR1 is SEHNR and CDR2 is FQNEAQ (reference sequence). The V end lost 4 bases, the J end lost 2 bases, and 12 bases lay between the germline ends. In DNA, the CDR3 is TGTGCCAGCAGCTCCAGGGACACCGCCTACGAGCAGTACTTC. It yields the protein CASSSRDTAYEQYF.

This clone has just a few counts. The V and J genes are TRBV5-1 and TRBJ2-1; 9 bases align to TRBD2. Unmatched junction bases numbered 8, after V lost 2 bases and J lost 8 bases. This CDR3 is 15 amino acids long. Germline CDR1 SGHRS, CDR2 YFSETQ. CDR3 residues: CASSFLAGGPDEQFF. CDR3 DNA sequence: TGCGCCAGCAGCTTTCTCGCGGGAGGGCCCGATGAGCAGTTCTTC.

J is TRBJ2-2 and V is TRBV5-6, with TRBD2 as a possible D gene (7 bases). CDR1 SGHDT and CDR2 YYEEEE come from the germline V gene. The V and J ends lost 0 bases and 6 bases respectively, with 15 bases between them. The CDR3 is made up of 16 amino acids. CDR3 in amino acids: CASSLADGGPAGELFF. The CDR3 DNA reads as TGTGCCAGCAGCTTGGCTGACGGGGGGCCTGCCGGGGAGCTGTTTTTT.

The rearrangement links TRBV7-8 to TRBJ1-5, with a tentative D call TRBD1 (5 bases). From germline, CDR1 is SGHVS and CDR2 FQNEAQ. The V gene lost 0 bases and the J gene lost 6 bases, with 6 bases spanning the gap. The CDR3 loop spans 13 amino acids. The CDR3 nucleotides are TGTGCCAGCAGCTTAGCCAGGGTTCAGCCCCAGCATTTT. Translated, it gives CASSLARVQPQHF. Drawing the rest from reference TRBV7-8 and TRBJ1-5, the complete variable domain is GAGVSQSPRYKVAKRGQDVALRCDPISGHVSLFWYQQALGQGPEFLTYFQNEAQLDKSGLPSDRFFAERPEGSVSTLKIQRTQQEDSAVYLCASSLARVQPQHFGDGTRLSIL.

This clone showed up just a few times. This chain connects TRBV19 to TRBJ1-2, with TRBD1 matching 11 bases. The CDR3 runs to 17 residues. J lost 6 bases, V lost 3 bases, and 12 bases had no gene match. Germline V gene sequence: CDR1 LNHDA, CDR2 SQIVND (reference sequence). Written as DNA, the CDR3 is TGTGCCAGTAGTATTTATGGACAGGGGGCGAGCTCGCATGGCTACACCTTC. This sequence encodes CASSIYGQGASSHGYTF.

Note on this clone: One end of the junction fails to match germline, which may point to a read error. The gene calls are TRBV7-7 and TRBJ1-6; D gene uncertain. This CDR3 has 13 residues. CDR1 SSHAT and CDR2 FNYEAQ come from the germline V gene (reference sequence). The CDR3, as DNA: TGTGCTAGCAGCTTGTCAGAAAATTCACCCCTCCACTTT. Its translation: CASSLSENSPLHF.

This clone was found a few times. V and J are TRBV6-5 and TRBJ2-5; possible D gene TRBD1, 6 bases. With 7 bases removed from V and 6 bases from J, the gap between germline ends came to 9 bases. In germline, CDR1 is MNHEY, CDR2 SVGAGI. There are 11 residues in the CDR3. CDR3 coding DNA: TGTGCCAGCAAGCAGGGGAAGACCCAGTACTTC. Translating gives CASKQGKTQYF.

This clone turned up a few times. The rearrangement links TRBV10-3 to TRBJ2-7; 11 nucleotides agree with TRBD2. The V gene end was trimmed by 3 bases and the J gene end by 1 base; junction bases not matched to a gene: 2. From germline, CDR1 is ENHRY and CDR2 SYGVKD. CDR3 size: 15 residues. The CDR3 loop reads CAISETSGRSYEQYF. DNA of the CDR3: TGTGCCATCAGTGAAACTAGCGGGAGATCCTACGAGCAGTACTTC.

The chain uses TRBV6-5 and TRBJ1-2, with D possibly matching TRBD1 (5 bases). Germline CDR1 is MNHEY and CDR2 is SVGAGI. V gave up 2 bases and J gave up 5 bases, with 9 bases separating them. The CDR3 consists of 13 residues. The CDR3 loop reads CASSYLGLYGYTF. The CDR3 DNA is TGTGCCAGCAGTTACCTGGGACTATATGGCTACACCTTC.

This clone was counted between two and nine times. The chain has TRBV7-8 and TRBJ2-2, with TRBD2 matching over 11 bases. Germline V gene data show CDR1 as SGHVS and CDR2 as FQNEAQ. Trimming removed 5 bases from V and 5 bases from J; junction bases left unmatched: 1. The CDR3 runs to 14 residues. CDR3 sequence (DNA): TGTGCCAGCAGCAGACTAGCGGGAACCGGGGAGCTGTTTTTT. Encoded protein: CASSRLAGTGELFF.

The V call is TRBV4-3, the J call TRBJ2-5, with TRBD2 identical over 8 bases. The length of the CDR3 is 16 residues. V trimming: 4 bases; J trimming: 5 bases; junction bases outside the gene matches: 12. Germline V CDR1 and CDR2: LGHNA, YSLEER. The CDR3 is CASSPSSPGGGETQYF. The CDR3 bases are TGCGCCAGCAGCCCCAGTTCCCCGGGAGGGGGGGAGACCCAGTACTTC.

This clone appeared a few times. This rearrangement joins TRBV27 to TRBJ2-7; unclear D gene. CDR3 size: 13 residues. Germline values: CDR1 MNHEY, CDR2 SMNVEV (reference sequence). Trimming removed 3 bases at V and 1 base at J, with 7 bases between. The CDR3 loop reads CASSFGRSYEQYF. The DNA of the CDR3 is TGTGCCAGCAGTTTTGGGCGATCCTACGAGCAGTACTTC.

The CDR3 DNA reads as TGTGCCAGCTCACCCGGGATGTTGAACACTGAAGCTTTCTTT. Translating it yields CASSPGMLNTEAFF. V is TRBV18 and J is TRBJ1-1; D remains ambiguous. The germline V gene has CDR1 KGHSH and CDR2 LQKENI. Trimming took off 3 bases at V and 0 bases at J, with 8 bases between the two ends. This CDR3 has 14 amino acids. The complete variable domain, with remaining parts taken from reference TRBV18 and TRBJ1-1, reads NAGVMQNPRHLVRRRGQEARLRCSPMKGHSHVYWYRQLPEEGLKFMVYLQKENIIDESGMPKERFSAEFPKEGPSILRIQQVVRGDSAAYFCASSPGMLNTEAFFGQGTRLTVV.

In this sample, this clone turned up a few times. The gene calls are TRBV25-1 and TRBJ1-4; 9 nucleotides match TRBD1. Trimming cost V 2 bases and J 11 bases; bases outside gene matches: 9. The CDR3 runs 15 residues. Germline V CDR1 and CDR2: MGHDK, SYGVNS. The CDR3 reads CASSETGTGSWKLFF. The CDR3 DNA reads as TGTGCCAGCAGTGAAACCGGGACAGGGTCGTGGAAACTGTTTTTT. Full variable domain (missing parts from reference TRBV25-1 and TRBJ1-4): EADIYQTPRYLVIGTGKKITLECSQTMGHDKMYWYQQDPGMELHLIHYSYGVNSTEKGDLSSESTVSRIRTEHFPLTLESARPSHTSQYLCASSETGTGSWKLFFGSGTQLSVL.

The rearrangement joins TRBV4-3 to TRBJ2-7; 7 nucleotides agree with TRBD1. This CDR3 has 17 residues. V shed 2 bases and J 1 base; nucleotides not matched to a gene: 11. CDR1 and CDR2 (germline): LGHNA, YSLEER. The CDR3 coding sequence is TGCGCCAGCAGCCAACAGAGGCAGGGGGTACGATCCTACGAGCAGTACTTC. It translates to CASSQQRQGVRSYEQYF.

This chain uses TRBV5-5 with TRBJ1-1, with D perhaps matching TRBD1 (6 bases). Germline V gene data show CDR1 as SGHKS and CDR2 as YYEKEE (reference sequence). Trimming left V 4 bases short and J 1 base short, with 17 bases between. The CDR3 has 16 residues. This CDR3 reads CASSPIVLQGNTEAFF. In DNA, the CDR3 is TGTGCCAGCAGCCCAATCGTACTACAGGGGAACACTGAAGCTTTCTTT.

This clone occurred a few times. This chain connects TRBV28 to TRBJ1-5; 8 nucleotides match TRBD1. CDR1 MDHEN and CDR2 SYDVKM come from the germline V gene. Losses at the gene ends were 10 bases for V and 0 bases for J; bases not matched to a gene: 5. This CDR3 comprises 14 residues. CDR3 amino acids: CATWTGTSNQPQHF. The CDR3 DNA follows: TGTGCCACCTGGACAGGGACTAGCAATCAGCCCCAGCATTTT.